The 14 T cell receptor beta chains given below trace back to one sample, sequenced in a study of OX40 agonist ivuxolimab in advanced cancers. TCRdb's copy holds only in-frame clones and misses some; the assay was immunoSEQ multiplex PCR. The sample shows 65,000 to 75,000 clones, about 85% of them seen only once. The material was CD4+ or CD8+ T cells sorted from blood, obtained in a trial of the OX40 agonist ivuxolimab. The source is an adult with an advanced solid tumor such as melanoma, head and neck, liver or kidney cancer.

The chain links TRBV7-2 to TRBJ1-5; no clear D gene. The CDR3 length is 16 residues. Trimming pared 0 bases from V and 3 bases from J, leaving 12 bases between. From germline, CDR1 is SGHTA and CDR2 FQGNSA. The CDR3 protein is CASSLALRRDNQPQHF. The CDR3 DNA is TGTGCCAGCAGCTTAGCCCTGAGGAGGGACAATCAGCCCCAGCATTTT.

The V gene is TRBV14, the J gene TRBJ1-6; D is unclear. Trimming removed 9 bases at V and 5 bases at J, with 14 bases between. Germline lookup yields CDR1 SGHDN and CDR2 FVKESK. CDR3 length: 14 amino acids. The CDR3 here is CASGEFGDNSPLHF. The DNA for the CDR3 is TGTGCCAGTGGGGAGTTTGGGGATAATTCACCCCTCCACTTT. Using reference TRBV14 and TRBJ1-6 for the parts outside the CDR3, the full variable domain is EAGVTQFPSHSVIEKGQTVTLRCDPISGHDNLYWYRRVMGKEIKFLLHFVKESKQDESGMPNNRFLAERTGGTYSTLKVQPAELEDSGVYFCASGEFGDNSPLHFGNGTRLTVT.

This clone was observed a few times. The rearrangement joins TRBV12-5 to TRBJ1-1, with 7 positions matching TRBD1. Germline CDR1 LGHNT, CDR2 FRNRAP. This CDR3 region has 12 residues. Germline trimming cut 11 bases from V and 1 base from J; bases unmatched to any gene: 4. The CDR3 spells CADREGNTEAFF. The CDR3 coding sequence is TGTGCTGACAGGGAAGGGAACACTGAAGCTTTCTTT. The variable domain in full, completed from reference TRBV12-5 and TRBJ1-1, reads DARVTQTPRHKVTEMGQEVTMRCQPILGHNTVFWYRQTMMQGLELLAYFRNRAPLDDSGMPKDRFSAEMPDATLATLKIQPSEPRDSAVYFCADREGNTEAFFGQGTRLTVV.

The rearrangement links TRBV10-2 to TRBJ2-2; TRBD2 matches 9 bases. V gave up 1 base and J gave up 4 bases; unmatched junction bases: 7. CDR1 WSHSY and CDR2 SAAADI come from the germline V gene. The CDR3 has 17 amino acids. CDR3 amino acids: CASSEFGRGGSTGELFF. In DNA, the CDR3 is TGCGCCAGCAGTGAGTTCGGGCGGGGGGGCAGCACCGGGGAGCTGTTTTTT.

The chain joins TRBV7-9 to TRBJ1-4, with TRBD1 as a possible D gene (6 bases). Germline CDR1 is SEHNR and CDR2 is FQNEAQ (reference sequence). The CDR3 extends over 14 amino acids. V lost 5 bases, J lost 7 bases, and 14 bases lay in between. CDR3 nucleotide sequence: TGTGCCAGCAGCCGTCGCCAGGGGAGTGAAAAACTGTTTTTT. Its translation: CASSRRQGSEKLFF.

J is TRBJ1-2 and V is TRBV7-2; no clear D. Germline CDR1 and CDR2: SGHTA and FQGNSA. Between the trimmed V and J ends, which lost 5 bases and 4 bases, there was a span of 11 bases. The CDR3 is 13 residues long. CDR3 in amino acids: CASSKEGGYGYTF. CDR3 coding DNA: TGTGCCAGCAGCAAAGAGGGTGGCTATGGCTACACCTTC.

This clone was seen only a few times. The chain has TRBV19 and TRBJ1-1, with a possible D match to TRBD1 (5 bases). This CDR3 has 14 residues. With 5 bases removed from V and 3 bases from J, the gap between germline ends came to 13 bases. From germline, CDR1 is LNHDA and CDR2 SQIVND (reference sequence). The CDR3 loop is CASSREGLYTEAFF. The CDR3 DNA sequence: TGTGCCAGTAGTCGTGAGGGGCTGTACACTGAAGCTTTCTTT.

In its sample, this clone was seen once. The genes are TRBV7-6 and TRBJ2-1; TRBD1 matches at 9 bases. V dropped 5 bases and J dropped 4; count of bases not matched to a gene: 12. Germline CDR1 is SGHVS and CDR2 is FNYEAQ. The CDR3 is made up of 17 amino acids. The CDR3 spells CASSRNSGTGTYNEQFF. The CDR3 DNA reads TGTGCCAGCAGCCGCAACAGCGGGACAGGGACGTACAATGAGCAGTTCTTC.

J is TRBJ2-7 and V is TRBV5-1; the D is unclear. Germline values: CDR1 SGHRS, CDR2 YFSETQ. The CDR3 length is 14 residues. Trimming left V 8 bases short and J 0 bases short, with 15 bases between. CDR3 bases: TGCGCCAGACCCGCAGGTAAAAGCTCCTACGAGCAGTACTTC. Protein product: CARPAGKSSYEQYF. Full variable domain (outside the CDR3, taken from reference TRBV5-1 and TRBJ2-7): KAGVTQTPRYLIKTRGQQVTLSCSPISGHRSVSWYQQTPGQGLQFLFEYFSETQRNKGNFPGRFSGRQFSNSRSEMNVSTLELGDSALYLCARPAGKSSYEQYFGPGTRLTVT.

The V gene is TRBV11-3, the J gene TRBJ2-7; 8 bases are shared with TRBD2. Per the germline V gene, CDR1 is SGHNT and CDR2 is YENEEA. This CDR3 has 14 residues. V shed 4 bases and J 7 bases; nucleotides not matched to a gene: 9. The CDR3, as DNA: TGTGCCAGCAGCTCATCAAGCGGGAGAAGGGAGCAGTACTTC. Amino acids: CASSSSSGRREQYF. Full variable domain (remainder filled in from reference TRBV11-3 and TRBJ2-7): EAGVVQSPRYKIIEKKQPVAFWCNPISGHNTLYWYLQNLGQGPELLIRYENEEAVDDSQLPKDRFSAERLKGVDSTLKIQPAELGDSAVYLCASSSSSGRREQYFGPGTRLTVT.

V and J are TRBV6-5 and TRBJ1-2; 8 positions match TRBD1. Losses at the gene ends were 8 bases for V and 6 bases for J; bases not matched to a gene: 5. The germline CDR1 and CDR2 sequences are MNHEY and SVGAGI. CDR3 size: 12 residues. The CDR3 DNA reads TGTGCCAGCCTACGACAGGGGAATGGCTACACCTTC. Translated, it gives CASLRQGNGYTF.

The chain couples TRBV28 to TRBJ1-1; TRBD1 is a possible D gene (6 bases). Germline assignment: CDR1 MDHEN and CDR2 SYDVKM. The CDR3 covers 14 residues. Trimming took 10 bases from V and 2 from J, leaving 17 bases between them. The CDR3 DNA is TGTGCCACCGAACGGGGGGGGGCTAACACTGAAGCTTTCTTT. Its protein product is CATERGGANTEAFF. The full variable domain, rest sourced from reference TRBV28 and TRBJ1-1, is DVKVTQSSRYLVKRTGEKVFLECVQDMDHENMFWYRQDPGLGLRLIYFSYDVKMKEKGDIPEGYSVSREKKERFSLILESASTNQTSMYLCATERGGANTEAFFGQGTRLTVV.

This clone has just one count. This chain links TRBV9 with TRBJ2-7, with 7 bases matching TRBD2. The V gene's germline CDR1 is SGDLS and CDR2 YYNGEE. The V segment lost 0 bases and the J segment 6 bases; nucleotides outside the gene matches: 12. The CDR3 loop spans 16 amino acids. As DNA, the CDR3 is TGTGCCAGCAGCGTAGGGGAGGGAGGGAGTGCCACCGAGCAGTACTTC. Encoded protein: CASSVGEGGSATEQYF. Full variable domain (rest looked up from reference TRBV9 and TRBJ2-7): DSGVTQTPKHLITATGQRVTLRCSPRSGDLSVYWYQQSLDQGLQFLIQYYNGEERAKGNILERFSAQQFPDLHSELNLSSLELGDSALYFCASSVGEGGSATEQYFGPGTRLTVT.

This clone was recorded a few times. This chain connects TRBV19 to TRBJ1-5; D remains ambiguous. Trimming shortened V by 6 bases and J by 4 bases, and 13 bases separated the two germline ends. CDR1 is LNHDA, CDR2 SQIVND, per germline (reference sequence). This CDR3 is 14 amino acids long. CDR3 coding DNA: TGTGCCAGTAGACCGGGCCTACTGAATCAGCCCCAGCATTTT. Amino acid sequence: CASRPGLLNQPQHF.